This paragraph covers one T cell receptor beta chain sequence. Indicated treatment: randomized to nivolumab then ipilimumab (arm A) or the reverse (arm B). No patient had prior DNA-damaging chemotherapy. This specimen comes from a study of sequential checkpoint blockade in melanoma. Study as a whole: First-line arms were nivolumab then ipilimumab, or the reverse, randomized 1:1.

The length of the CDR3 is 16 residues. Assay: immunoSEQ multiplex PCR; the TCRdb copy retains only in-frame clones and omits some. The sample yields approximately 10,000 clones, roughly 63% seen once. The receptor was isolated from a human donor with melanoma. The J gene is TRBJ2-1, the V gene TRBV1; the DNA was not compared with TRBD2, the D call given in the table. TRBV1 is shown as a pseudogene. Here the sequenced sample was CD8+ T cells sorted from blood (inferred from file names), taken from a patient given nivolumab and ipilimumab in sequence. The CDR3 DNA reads TGCACCAGCAGCCAAGAAAGGCTAGCGGGGGGTGATGAGCAGTTCTTC. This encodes CTSSQERLAGGDEQFF.